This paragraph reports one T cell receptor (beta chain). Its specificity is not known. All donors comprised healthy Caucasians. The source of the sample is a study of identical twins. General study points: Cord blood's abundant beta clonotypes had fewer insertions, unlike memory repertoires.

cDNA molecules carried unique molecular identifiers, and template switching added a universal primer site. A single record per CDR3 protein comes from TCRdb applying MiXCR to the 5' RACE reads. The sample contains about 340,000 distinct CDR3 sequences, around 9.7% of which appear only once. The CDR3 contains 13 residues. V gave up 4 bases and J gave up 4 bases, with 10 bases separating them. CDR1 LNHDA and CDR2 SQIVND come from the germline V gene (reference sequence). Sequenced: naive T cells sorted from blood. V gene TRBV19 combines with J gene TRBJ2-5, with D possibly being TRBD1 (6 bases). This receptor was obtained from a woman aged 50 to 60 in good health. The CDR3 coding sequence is TGTGCCAGTAGTAGGGGACACACAGAGACCCAGTACTTC. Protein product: CASSRGHTETQYF.